One and the same sample provided the 22 T cell receptor beta chains below, sequenced in a study of blood T cell repertoires in COVID-19. Assay used: immunoSEQ multiplex PCR; TCRdb lists only in-frame clones, some missing. Of approximately 210,000 clones in the sample, roughly four fifths are singletons; the top ten hold approximately 8%. Sequenced sample: peripheral blood. These receptors were obtained from a woman older than 75 with COVID-19, enrolled during active disease.

The V call is TRBV2, the J call TRBJ1-1; TRBD1 agrees at 7 bases. Trimming at V came to 10 bases and at J to 4 bases, leaving 12 bases not matched to a gene. Germline CDR1 is SNHLY and CDR2 is FYNNEI. The CDR3 covers 14 residues. The CDR3 reads CATTTTGQSTEAFF. CDR3 in DNA: TGTGCCACCACTACCACGGGACAGAGCACTGAAGCTTTCTTT. Variable domain in full (rest from reference TRBV2 and TRBJ1-1): EPEVTQTPSHQVTQMGQEVILRCVPISNHLYFYWYRQILGQKVEFLVSFYNNEISEKSEIFDDQFSVERPDGSNFTLKIRSTKLEDSAMYFCATTTTGQSTEAFFGQGTRLTVV.

This clone was counted once. This chain joins TRBV9 and TRBJ1-2; 7 nucleotides match TRBD1. CDR3 size: 15 residues. V was pared by 3 bases and J by 8 bases, with 13 bases of the junction left unmatched. Germline CDR1 SGDLS, CDR2 YYNGEE. CDR3 sequence (DNA): TGTGCCAGCAGCGACGCTACAGGGGTCCGAGGAGGCTACACCTTC. Encoded protein: CASSDATGVRGGYTF.

The chain combines TRBV6-1 with TRBJ1-1; D might be TRBD1 (5 bases). The V end was cut by 6 bases, the J end by 5 bases, with 10 bases between. CDR1 and CDR2 from the germline V gene are MNHNS and SASEGT. The CDR3 contains 12 residues. Written as DNA, the CDR3 is TGTGCCAGCAGCCCAGGGCCAACTGAAGCTTTCTTT. Amino acids: CASSPGPTEAFF.

CDR3 in amino acids: CASGTGGDYGYTF. CDR3 in DNA: TGTGCCAGCGGGACAGGGGGTGACTATGGCTACACCTTC. The rearrangement uses TRBV6-1 and TRBJ1-2, with 11 nucleotides matching TRBD1. Germline V gene lookup returns CDR1 MNHNS and CDR2 SASEGT. The CDR3 has 13 amino acids. J gave up 3 bases and V 8 bases, and 2 bases lay outside the gene matches.

This chain connects TRBV27 to TRBJ2-3, with TRBD2 matching 10 bases. The CDR3 loop spans 15 amino acids. CDR1 and CDR2 (germline): MNHEY, SMNVEV (reference sequence). Losses at the gene ends were 4 bases for V and 0 bases for J; bases not matched to a gene: 1. In nucleotides, the CDR3 is TGTGCCAGCAGTTCTAGCGGGGGTAGCACAGATACGCAGTATTTT. Its translation is CASSSSGGSTDTQYF.

This sequence joins TRBV10-1 and TRBJ1-3; 8 bases are a match to TRBD1. J gave up 2 bases and V 6 bases, and 3 bases lay outside the gene matches. Germline CDR1 is WNHNN and CDR2 is SYGVQD (reference sequence). This CDR3 has 14 amino acids. DNA for the CDR3: TGCGCCAGCAGCTCGACAGGGGCTGGAAACACCATATATTTT. Its protein product is CASSSTGAGNTIYF.

Only one count was recorded for this clone. The V gene is TRBV9, the J gene TRBJ1-1; TRBD1 might be the D (5 bases). Germline assignment: CDR1 SGDLS and CDR2 YYNGEE. V lost 0 bases, J lost 1 base, and 7 bases lay in between. The CDR3 contains 14 residues. This CDR3 reads CASSVGDRNTEAFF. As DNA, the CDR3 is TGTGCCAGCAGCGTAGGCGACAGGAACACTGAAGCTTTCTTT.

V gene TRBV6-5 combines with J gene TRBJ1-6; D not certain. Between the trimmed V and J ends, which lost 5 bases and 11 bases, there was a span of 13 bases. There are 13 residues in the CDR3. Germline CDR1 MNHEY, CDR2 SVGAGI. DNA for the CDR3: TGTGCCAGCAGTCCCGGGGATTTCCCACCCCTCCACTTT. Encoded protein: CASSPGDFPPLHF.

The rearrangement joins TRBV25-1 to TRBJ1-2; D is perhaps TRBD1 (6 bases). The germline gives CDR1 MGHDK, CDR2 SYGVNS. The CDR3 contains 13 residues. V was pared by 4 bases and J by 2 bases, with 8 bases between. The CDR3 spells CASSVGANYGYTF. In nucleotides, the CDR3 is TGTGCCAGCAGTGTGGGGGCGAACTATGGCTACACCTTC.

This clone was observed once. This chain uses TRBV6-2 or TRBV6-3 with TRBJ1-1; no clear D. The length of the CDR3 is 14 residues. Germline V CDR1 and CDR2: MNHEY, SVGEGT. Trimming took off 5 bases at V and 0 bases at J, with 10 bases between the two ends. CDR3 sequence reads: CASSRGSMNTEAFF. DNA of the CDR3: TGTGCCAGCAGTCGGGGATCGATGAACACTGAAGCTTTCTTT.

This rearrangement joins TRBV11-1 to TRBJ2-1, with 9 bases fitting TRBD1. V shed 2 bases and J 6 bases; nucleotides not matched to a gene: 5. CDR1 and CDR2 from the germline V gene are SGHAT and FQDESV (reference sequence). This CDR3 spans 15 amino acids. The CDR3 region has the DNA TGTGCCAGCAGCTTAATGAGGACAGGGGCCAATGAGCAGTTCTTC. Residues: CASSLMRTGANEQFF. The full variable domain, in which reference TRBV11-1 and TRBJ2-1 provide the parts outside the CDR3, is EAEVAQSPRYKITEKSQAVAFWCDPISGHATLYWYRQILGQGPELLVQFQDESVVDDSQLPKDRFSAERLKGVDSTLKIQPAELGDSAMYLCASSLMRTGANEQFFGPGTRLTVL.

About this clone itself: Other DNA sequences in the sample encode the same CDR3. The chain carries TRBV6-5 and TRBJ2-5; tentatively, D is TRBD2 (5 bases). Per the germline V gene, CDR1 is MNHEY and CDR2 is SVGAGI. The CDR3 totals 14 residues. V lost 0 bases and J 4 bases, leaving 9 bases between the germline ends. The CDR3, as DNA: TGTGCCAGCAGTTACTCGACCGGAGGAGAGACCCAGTACTTC. Translated: CASSYSTGGETQYF.

The rearrangement joins TRBV5-1 to TRBJ1-2, with D possibly being TRBD1 (6 bases). Germline CDR1 reads SGHRS; CDR2 reads YFSETQ. V dropped 0 bases and J dropped 0 bases, with 6 bases sitting between them. The CDR3 totals 14 residues. The CDR3: CASSLGQANYGYTF. The DNA of the CDR3 is TGCGCCAGCAGCTTGGGACAGGCTAACTATGGCTACACCTTC.

This rearrangement joins TRBV5-1 to TRBJ2-7; 8 positions agree with TRBD2. The CDR3 sequence is 13 residues long. J lost 4 bases, V lost 4 bases, and 4 bases had no gene match. From germline, CDR1 is SGHRS and CDR2 YFSETQ. CDR3 DNA sequence: TGCGCCAGCAGCCCAACGGGGGGGTACGAGCAGTACTTC. Its translation: CASSPTGGYEQYF.

The rearrangement joins TRBV5-1 to TRBJ2-7; TRBD2 aligns across 12 bases. Germline V gene data show CDR1 as SGHRS and CDR2 as YFSETQ. There are 17 residues in the CDR3. V shed 4 bases, J shed 3 bases, and the junction held 11 bases outside the gene matches. CDR3 bases: TGCGCCAGCAGCCCCGGTTCTAGCGGGGGGGCCCGCTACGAGCAGTACTTC. Translating gives CASSPGSSGGARYEQYF.

This rearrangement joins TRBV14 to TRBJ2-1, with 7 positions matching TRBD1. V lost 0 bases and J lost 4; bases outside the gene matches: 6. The CDR3 spans 16 residues. Germline V gene lookup returns CDR1 SGHDN and CDR2 FVKESK. CDR3 sequence (DNA): TGTGCCAGCAGCCAAGATCCCTCCAGGGGGTACAATGAGCAGTTCTTC. Translating gives CASSQDPSRGYNEQFF.

This chain joins TRBV5-1 and TRBJ2-2; maybe TRBD2 (5 bases). Per the germline V gene, CDR1 is SGHRS and CDR2 is YFSETQ. The CDR3 contains 16 residues. Trimming shortened V by 9 bases and J by 0 bases, and 18 bases separated the two germline ends. The CDR3 here is CATRPGVVTNTGELFF. The CDR3 coding sequence is TGCGCCACCCGCCCCGGGGTGGTAACGAACACCGGGGAGCTGTTTTTT.

This chain joins TRBV6-5 and TRBJ1-2, with D unclear. Germline loops: CDR1 MNHEY, CDR2 SVGAGI. Deletions cut 7 bases from V and 3 bases from J, with 6 bases between. CDR3 length: 11 amino acids. Written as DNA, the CDR3 is TGTGCCAGCAAGAGGGACTATGGCTACACCTTC. Translated: CASKRDYGYTF.

The chain employs TRBV3-1 (or the pseudogene TRBV3-2) and TRBJ1-6, with 8 bases lining up with TRBD1. Germline loops: CDR1 LGHDT, CDR2 YNNKEL (reference sequence). V was clipped by 4 bases and J by 11 bases; unmatched bases: 4. The CDR3 contains 13 residues. The CDR3: CASSRQGMTPLHF. In DNA form, the CDR3 reads TGTGCCAGCAGCCGACAGGGGATGACACCCCTCCACTTT.

The chain couples TRBV7-2 to TRBJ2-2; 9 nucleotides line up with TRBD1. From germline, CDR1 is SGHTA and CDR2 FQGNSA. V lost 5 bases, J lost 6 bases, and 7 bases stayed unmatched. The CDR3 covers 15 residues. CDR3 coding DNA: TGTGCCAGCAGCCCCACAGGGGGCAAGGCCGGGGAGCTGTTTTTT. Translation: CASSPTGGKAGELFF.

This rearrangement joins TRBV5-1 to TRBJ1-4; 8 bases align to TRBD1. Trimming removed 7 bases from V and 1 base from J; junction bases left unmatched: 6. The CDR3 length is 15 residues. Germline lookup yields CDR1 SGHRS and CDR2 YFSETQ. In DNA form, the CDR3 reads TGCGCCAGCTCCGTGGGGACAGGAACTAATGAAAAACTGTTTTTT. It translates to CASSVGTGTNEKLFF.

The rearrangement links TRBV2 to TRBJ2-1, with TRBD1 identical over 9 bases. CDR1 is SNHLY, CDR2 FYNNEI, per germline. Losses at the gene ends were 5 bases for V and 3 bases for J; bases not matched to a gene: 8. The CDR3 has 16 amino acids. Here the CDR3 reads CASSQPGQGIYNEQFF. The CDR3 nucleotides read TGTGCCAGCAGTCAACCGGGACAGGGAATCTACAATGAGCAGTTCTTC.